This passage covers 13 T cell receptor beta chains from one sample sequenced in a study of T cell clonality in common variable immunodeficiency. Data came from immunoSEQ multiplex PCR; TCRdb stores just in-frame clones and leaves some out. This repertoire holds 40,000 to 55,000 clones, and none appear only once. Sequencing input: peripheral blood mononuclear cells. Receptors originate from a person between 18 and 70 years old in good health.

The sequenced CDR3 bases are TGTGCCAGCAGCCCGGACAGGTTCTACGAC. Encoded protein: CASSPDRFYD. The entire CDR3 protein reads CASSPDRFYDYTF. The chain combines TRBV6-2 or TRBV6-3 with TRBJ1-2; 7 bases are shared with TRBD1. Sequencing ends 3 residues short of the CDR3 end; the germline J gene provides the rest. The CDR3 contains 13 residues. Germline lookup yields CDR1 MNHEY and CDR2 SVGEGT.

In this sample, this clone turned up many times. Coverage ceases 3 residues before the CDR3 finishes, and the germline J gene fills in the end. This chain connects TRBV5-6 to TRBJ2-2; the D gene is possibly TRBD2 (7 bases). V gave up 4 bases and J gave up 9 bases, with 10 bases separating them. Germline V lookup: CDR1 SGHDT, CDR2 YYEEEE. The CDR3 runs 12 residues. The sequenced part of the CDR3 DNA is TGTGCCAGCAGCGGCGGGGGCAGGGAG. Protein sequence: CASSGGGRE. The complete CDR3 reads CASSGGGRELFF.

This clone was detected many times. Coverage ceases 3 residues before the CDR3 finishes, and the germline J gene fills in the end. The chain uses TRBV18 and TRBJ1-6, with unresolved D. The CDR3 is 14 amino acids. The V end lost 3 bases, the J end lost 6 bases, and 9 bases lay between the germline ends. Germline loops: CDR1 KGHSH, CDR2 LQKENI. CDR3 bases read: TGTGCCAGCTCACCCGGCGGCGGTAATTCACCC. Amino acids: CASSPGGGNSP. The whole CDR3 region reads CASSPGGGNSPLHF.

This clone was recorded many times. The CDR3: CAWTGIEREQYF. The CDR3 bases that were read are TGTGCCTGGACTGGTATAGAGCGCGAG. The chain employs TRBV30 and TRBJ2-7; D is ambiguous. The sequence runs out 3 residues before the end of the CDR3; the remainder is reconstructed from the germline J gene. The germline V gene has CDR1 GTSNPN and CDR2 SVGIG (reference sequence). Trimming cost V 4 bases and J 6 bases, with 13 bases left between them. This CDR3 contains 12 residues.

This clone has at least ten counts. The read ends 3 residues shy of where the CDR3 ends; the end is completed using the germline J gene. The genes are TRBV18 and TRBJ1-4; unclear D gene. Trimming stripped 2 bases from V and 7 bases from J, with 8 bases between. Germline V gene lookup returns CDR1 KGHSH and CDR2 LQKENI. The CDR3 length is 13 residues. The CDR3 protein is CASSPGLAEKLFF. The sequenced part of the CDR3 DNA is TGTGCCAGCTCACCAGGGCTGGCTGAAAAA.

This clone was seen many times. The sequence runs out 3 residues before the end of the CDR3; the remainder is reconstructed from the germline J gene. This chain connects TRBV4-1 to TRBJ2-3; 7 nucleotides align to TRBD1. The ends lost 3 bases at V and 4 bases at J; junction bases unmatched: 10. From germline, CDR1 is MGHRA and CDR2 YSYEKL. This CDR3 has 16 residues. The CDR3 sequence: CASSQGTASPADTQYF. CDR3 bases read: TGCGCCAGCAGCCAGGGGACAGCCTCTCCCGCAGATACG.

This clone was picked up many times. Read coverage stops 3 residues before the CDR3 terminus; the germline J gene supplies the remainder. The rearrangement joins TRBV11-2 to TRBJ2-3; 13 bases map to TRBD2. Losses at the gene ends were 5 bases for V and 7 bases for J; bases not matched to a gene: 6. The length of the CDR3 is 15 residues. The germline V gene has CDR1 SGHAT and CDR2 FQNNGV. CDR3 DNA (partial): TGTGCCAGCAGCGCCCCGGGACTAGCGGGAAATACG. This translates into CASSAPGLAGNT. The CDR3 in full is CASSAPGLAGNTQYF.

This clone has more than one count but fewer than ten. The CDR3 end falls 3 residues outside the read, so it is completed with the germline J gene. The chain couples TRBV11-2 to TRBJ2-3; perhaps TRBD1 as D (6 bases). V dropped 0 bases and J dropped 5 bases, with 12 bases sitting between them. Per germline, CDR1 SGHAT and CDR2 FQNNGV. The CDR3 loop spans 15 amino acids. The sequenced part of the CDR3 DNA is TGTGCCAGCAGCTTAGAGGCAGGGGTGAGAGATACG. Residues: CASSLEAGVRDT. The whole CDR3 protein reads CASSLEAGVRDTQYF.

Ten or more counts support this clone. Read coverage stops 3 residues before the CDR3 terminus; the germline J gene supplies the remainder. The V gene is TRBV20-1, the J gene TRBJ2-7, with a tentative D call TRBD1 (5 bases). From germline, CDR1 is DFQATT and CDR2 SNEGSKA (reference sequence). The CDR3 totals 11 residues. V dropped 5 bases and J dropped 4 bases, with 9 bases sitting between them. CDR3 residues: CSARSGYEQYF. The DNA read from the CDR3 is TGCAGTGCTCGGTCAGGGTACGAG.

This clone was detected many times. With the read ending 3 residues before the CDR3 end, the germline J gene is used to fill in that end. The rearrangement links TRBV9 to TRBJ1-4; 7 positions agree with TRBD1. The CDR3 totals 17 residues. Germline CDR1 reads SGDLS; CDR2 reads YYNGEE. J was trimmed by 3 bases and V by 0 bases; bases with no gene match: 8. CDR3 in amino acids: CASSVGQGSSANEKLFF. The sequenced part of the CDR3 DNA is TGTGCCAGCAGCGTAGGACAGGGAAGCTCGGCTAATGAAAAA. The whole variable domain, remainder taken from reference TRBV9 and TRBJ1-4, is DSGVTQTPKHLITATGQRVTLRCSPRSGDLSVYWYQQSLDQGLQFLIQYYNGEERAKGNILERFSAQQFPDLHSELNLSSLELGDSALYFCASSVGQGSSANEKLFFGSGTQLSVL.

About this clone: With the read ending 3 residues before the CDR3 end, the germline J gene is used to fill in that end. The chain has TRBV6-2 or TRBV6-3 and TRBJ2-3; TRBD1 might be the D (5 bases). This CDR3 comprises 15 residues. Germline assignment: CDR1 MNHEY and CDR2 SVGEGT. This chain's CDR3 is CASRTMTEYQETQYF. The sequenced CDR3 bases are TGTGCCAGCAGAACCATGACAGAGTACCAAGAGACG.

The sample holds many counts of this clone. The CDR3 end is not reached by the read, which stops 3 residues before it; the germline J gene fills it in. The chain employs TRBV5-1 and TRBJ2-1; D is ambiguous. Looked up from germline, CDR1 is SGHRS and CDR2 is YFSETQ. V lost 3 bases and J lost 2, with 12 bases in between. The CDR3 covers 15 residues. CDR3 sequence reads: CASSSTPRTYNEQFF. The CDR3 bases that were read are TGCGCCAGCAGCTCCACACCGAGAACCTACAATGAG.

Within the sample, this clone is medium-sized. The CDR3 goes on 3 residues after the read ends, and that part is filled in from the germline J gene. The same CDR3 also results from other DNA sequences found in this sample. The chain links TRBV6-2 or TRBV6-3 to TRBJ2-3; 8 bases are shared with TRBD2. V trimming: 4 bases; J trimming: 2 bases; junction bases outside the gene matches: 2. This CDR3 comprises 14 residues. Germline V gene lookup returns CDR1 MNHEY and CDR2 SVGEGT. CDR3 loop: CASSSGGATDTQYF. CDR3 DNA, as far as it was read: TGTGCCAGCAGTTCGGGGGGGGCCACAGATACG.